The clone carrying this T cell receptor (beta chain) appeared a few times. Its cognate antigen is unknown. Per the germline V gene, CDR1 is SGHTA and CDR2 is FQGTGA. The CDR3 length is 15 residues. V was clipped by 1 base and J by 0 bases, with 9 bases between them. The entry originates in a study of cytomegalovirus exposure and HLA in healthy donors. Regarding the study as a whole: In a later analysis, an Asian-associated ancestry cluster reportedly showed fewer N-insertions than the 666-donor mean.

Primers for the PCR totalled 60 Vbeta and 13 Jbeta. Clones were sequenced by immunoSEQ multiplex PCR, and TCRdb holds only the in-frame ones, with some missing. The table shows around 160,000 clones, with around 80% occurring only once. The rearrangement joins TRBV7-3 to TRBJ2-5, with D perhaps TRBD1 (5 bases). Sequenced input: PBMCs. The sequence came from a male donor in good health and CMV-seronegative. DNA of the CDR3: TGTGCCAGCAGCTTAATGGGGCAGTACCAAGAGACCCAGTACTTC. Its protein is CASSLMGQYQETQYF.